These 27 T cell receptor beta chains were all obtained from the same sample, sequenced in a study of vaccination effects on CD4 cells after COVID-19. Their target antigens are unknown. This table comes from immunoSEQ multiplex PCR, and its TCRdb copy is limited to in-frame clones, with some not included. The table includes about 73,000 clones, 78% detected once. Antigen-specific CD4+ T cells were expanded with viral peptide pools in the ViraFEST assay before sequencing. The culture ran for roughly 10 days before CD4+ T cells were isolated. Vaccine recipients lacked prior SARS-CoV-2 infection and had negative nucleocapsid antibodies. The sequences come from CD4+ T cells from PBMCs cultured with SARS-CoV-2 spike peptides, collected before COVID-19 vaccination. The origin of the receptors is a human donor who received a COVID-19 vaccine.

The chain recombines TRBV15 with TRBJ1-2; D not resolved. In germline, CDR1 is LNHNV, CDR2 YYDKDF (reference sequence). Trimming took 5 bases from V and 2 from J, leaving 18 bases between them. This CDR3 is built from 16 residues. CDR3 region: CATSWAQMLNNYGYTF. CDR3 nucleotide sequence: TGTGCCACCAGCTGGGCACAGATGCTGAACAACTATGGCTACACCTTC.

This chain connects TRBV19 to TRBJ2-3; 7 bases agree with TRBD2. Germline CDR1 LNHDA, CDR2 SQIVND (reference sequence). V lost 4 bases and J lost 0; bases outside the gene matches: 4. There are 15 residues in the CDR3. CDR3 amino acids: CASSTGLVSTDTQYF. Written as DNA, the CDR3 is TGTGCCAGTAGTACTGGACTAGTGAGCACAGATACGCAGTATTTT.

The CDR3 spells CASSVRQGSGGELFF. The CDR3 region has the DNA TGTGCCAGCAGTGTCAGACAGGGGTCCGGCGGGGAGCTGTTTTTT. This sequence joins TRBV2 and TRBJ2-2, with 8 bases fitting TRBD1. The CDR3 extends over 15 amino acids. Germline CDR1 and CDR2: SNHLY and FYNNEI. Germline trimming cut 4 bases from V and 7 bases from J; bases unmatched to any gene: 8.

The chain is built from TRBV29-1 and TRBJ1-3; possible D gene TRBD1, 5 bases. Germline loops: CDR1 SQVTM, CDR2 ANQGSEA. This CDR3 contains 16 residues. Trimming removed 0 bases at V and 2 bases at J, with 14 bases between. The CDR3 nucleotides are TGCAGCGTTGAAGATCCTAGGGACTGGACTGGAAACACCATATATTTT. As protein: CSVEDPRDWTGNTIYF.

This rearrangement joins TRBV19 to TRBJ2-3; no clear D gene. CDR1 and CDR2 from the germline V gene are LNHDA and SQIVND (reference sequence). The V end lost 4 bases, the J end lost 4 bases, and 9 bases lay between the germline ends. The CDR3 is 13 residues long. The CDR3 here is CASSTLGPDTQYF. CDR3 DNA sequence: TGTGCCAGTAGTACCCTCGGACCAGATACGCAGTATTTT.

The chain uses TRBV25-1 and TRBJ2-2; D is possibly TRBD1 (5 bases). CDR1 and CDR2 (germline): MGHDK, SYGVNS. The CDR3 runs to 13 residues. The ends were cut back, 6 bases at V and 0 bases at J, with 5 bases in the middle. CDR3 coding DNA: TGTGCCAGCAGGACAGCGAACACCGGGGAGCTGTTTTTT. Its translation is CASRTANTGELFF.

The rearrangement uses TRBV24-1 and TRBJ1-2; unclear D gene. The CDR3 runs to 13 residues. Germline CDR1 is KGHDR and CDR2 is SFDVKD. V was pared by 4 bases and J by 7 bases, with 12 bases between. CDR3 in amino acids: CATSEGSYGGYTF. CDR3 sequence (DNA): TGTGCCACCAGTGAAGGTAGCTATGGTGGCTACACCTTC.

The gene calls are TRBV4-3 and TRBJ1-1, with D uncertain. The germline gives CDR1 LGHNA, CDR2 YSLEER. The ends were cut back, 0 bases at V and 7 bases at J, with 12 bases in the middle. CDR3 length: 14 amino acids. For the CDR3, the DNA is TGCGCCAGCAGCCAAGATTCCCGGGCCTTTGAAGCTTTCTTT. Its protein product is CASSQDSRAFEAFF.

V and J are TRBV9 and TRBJ1-4, with TRBD1 matching over 10 bases. After removal of 0 bases from V and 7 bases from J, the junction contained 3 bases not matched to a gene. The CDR3 totals 15 residues. Germline loops: CDR1 SGDLS, CDR2 YYNGEE. The CDR3 is CASSVADRGLEKLFF. The CDR3 DNA sequence: TGTGCCAGCAGCGTAGCCGACAGGGGGCTTGAAAAACTGTTTTTT. Full variable domain (rest looked up from reference TRBV9 and TRBJ1-4): DSGVTQTPKHLITATGQRVTLRCSPRSGDLSVYWYQQSLDQGLQFLIQYYNGEERAKGNILERFSAQQFPDLHSELNLSSLELGDSALYFCASSVADRGLEKLFFGSGTQLSVL.

This chain uses TRBV19 with TRBJ1-2; D ambiguous. V was cut by 3 bases and J by 2 bases, with 7 bases left in between. The CDR3 consists of 13 residues. Germline CDR1 is LNHDA and CDR2 is SQIVND (reference sequence). The CDR3 sequence: CASSMVQNYGYTF. The DNA for the CDR3 is TGTGCCAGTAGTATGGTCCAGAACTATGGCTACACCTTC.

This chain uses TRBV18 with TRBJ1-1; D is possibly TRBD1 (5 bases). The CDR3 spans 16 residues. From germline, CDR1 is KGHSH and CDR2 LQKENI. Trimming removed 6 bases at V and 4 bases at J, with 21 bases between. Here the CDR3 DNA reads TGTGCCAGCTCGACAGATCAGGGTTCACGGGGCACTGAAGCTTTCTTT. Amino acid sequence: CASSTDQGSRGTEAFF.

This rearrangement joins TRBV11-3 to TRBJ1-6; no clear D gene. Trimming removed 2 bases from V and 10 bases from J, with 9 bases in between. The germline gives CDR1 SGHNT, CDR2 YENEEA. The CDR3 spans 13 residues. The CDR3 reads CASSLTLGSPLHF. In nucleotides, the CDR3 is TGTGCCAGCAGCTTAACTCTGGGCTCACCCCTCCACTTT. The complete variable domain, with remaining parts taken from reference TRBV11-3 and TRBJ1-6, reads EAGVVQSPRYKIIEKKQPVAFWCNPISGHNTLYWYLQNLGQGPELLIRYENEEAVDDSQLPKDRFSAERLKGVDSTLKIQPAELGDSAVYLCASSLTLGSPLHFGNGTRLTVT.

The chain uses TRBV5-1 and TRBJ1-4; 8 positions agree with TRBD1. There are 13 residues in the CDR3. The trim removed 4 bases at V and 4 bases at J, leaving 0 bases unmatched. The V gene's germline CDR1 is SGHRS and CDR2 YFSETQ. The CDR3 nucleotides are TGCGCCAGCAGCACAGGGGGTAATGAAAAACTGTTTTTT. Residues: CASSTGGNEKLFF.

The chain is built from TRBV12-3 or TRBV12-4 and TRBJ1-4, with 7 bases fitting TRBD1. This CDR3 is 13 amino acids long. Losses at the gene ends were 6 bases for V and 7 bases for J; bases not matched to a gene: 5. CDR3 sequence reads: CASRLQGFEKLFF. The CDR3, as DNA: TGTGCCAGCAGGCTACAGGGGTTTGAAAAACTGTTTTTT.

The chain combines TRBV6-1 with TRBJ2-7; D not certain. The CDR3 extends over 14 amino acids. CDR1 is MNHNS and CDR2 is SASEGT in the germline V gene. V lost 1 base, J lost 3 bases, and 10 bases lay in between. CDR3 bases: TGTGCCAGCAGTGAAGATTGGGCAGACTACGAGCAGTACGTC. Amino acid sequence: CASSEDWADYEQYV.

This clone has a handful of counts. The chain combines TRBV6-5 with TRBJ1-2; D is possibly TRBD1 (5 bases). V lost 8 bases and J lost 3, with 16 bases in between. Germline values: CDR1 MNHEY, CDR2 SVGAGI. The CDR3 runs 14 residues. The CDR3 coding sequence is TGTGCCAGCCGGCCGCAGGGTCGTGACTATGGCTACACCTTC. Protein product: CASRPQGRDYGYTF.

The chain couples TRBV6-2 or TRBV6-3 to TRBJ1-2, with TRBD1 matching over 9 bases. Germline CDR1 and CDR2: MNHEY and SVGEGT. This CDR3 region has 15 residues. Trimming took 4 bases from V and 7 from J; bases not matched to a gene: 10. CDR3 sequence reads: CASSSIQGASLGYTF. The CDR3 region has the DNA TGTGCCAGCAGTTCCATACAGGGGGCCTCTCTTGGCTACACCTTC.

This clone came up a few times. V is TRBV19 and J is TRBJ2-6, with 7 bases that match TRBD1. V was clipped by 7 bases and J by 3 bases; unmatched bases: 3. The CDR3 has 14 amino acids. Germline values: CDR1 LNHDA, CDR2 SQIVND (reference sequence). This CDR3 is CASMWTGGANVLTF. DNA of the CDR3: TGTGCCAGTATGTGGACAGGTGGGGCCAACGTCCTGACTTTC.

The V and J genes are TRBV3-1 (or the pseudogene TRBV3-2) and TRBJ2-2, with 11 bases identical to TRBD1. V trimming: 4 bases; J trimming: 4 bases; junction bases outside the gene matches: 14. Germline lookup yields CDR1 LGHDT and CDR2 YNNKEL (reference sequence). This CDR3 comprises 19 residues. The CDR3: CASSPRLPPDRGPTGELFF. The CDR3 DNA reads as TGTGCCAGCAGCCCCCGGTTGCCCCCGGACAGGGGGCCCACCGGGGAGCTGTTTTTT.

V gene TRBV25-1 combines with J gene TRBJ1-1; the D is unclear. CDR3 length: 14 residues. Germline lookup yields CDR1 MGHDK and CDR2 SYGVNS. The germline V and J ends were trimmed by 4 bases and 0 bases, with 9 bases remaining between them. This chain's CDR3 is CASSGGGLNTEAFF. The CDR3 region has the DNA TGTGCCAGCAGTGGAGGTGGATTGAACACTGAAGCTTTCTTT.

The V call is TRBV6-4, the J call TRBJ1-6; D is possibly TRBD1 (6 bases). V was trimmed by 4 bases and J by 7 bases, leaving 8 bases between them. Looked up from germline, CDR1 is MRHNA and CDR2 is SNTAGT. The CDR3 is made up of 13 amino acids. The CDR3 DNA sequence: TGTGCCAGCAGTGCAGGGGTAAATTCACCCCTCCACTTT. Its protein is CASSAGVNSPLHF.

A single count supports this clone. The chain recombines TRBV28 with TRBJ2-2; D ambiguous. Trimming stripped 1 base from V and 1 base from J, with 4 bases between. This CDR3 is built from 14 residues. From germline, CDR1 is MDHEN and CDR2 SYDVKM. This CDR3 reads CASSLYKNTGELFF. DNA of the CDR3: TGTGCCAGCAGTTTATACAAGAACACCGGGGAGCTGTTTTTT.

The rearrangement joins TRBV20-1 to TRBJ1-2; 10 bases are shared with TRBD1. This CDR3 spans 17 amino acids. V lost 3 bases, J lost 2 bases, and 12 bases stayed unmatched. The germline gives CDR1 DFQATT, CDR2 SNEGSKA (reference sequence). CDR3 in amino acids: CSASKSGTGASNYGYTF. The DNA of the CDR3 is TGCAGTGCTAGTAAGTCCGGGACAGGGGCCTCCAACTATGGCTACACCTTC.

This rearrangement joins TRBV6-1 to TRBJ2-5; D is undetermined. The CDR3 has 15 residues. Germline V CDR1 and CDR2: MNHNS, SASEGT. Between the trimmed V and J ends, which lost 3 bases and 4 bases, there was a span of 15 bases. The CDR3 nucleotides are TGTGCCAGCAGTGATCGGTTTACAGACTCAGAGACCCAGTACTTC. Translating it yields CASSDRFTDSETQYF.

V and J are TRBV5-1 and TRBJ1-4, with 7 bases lining up with TRBD1. CDR3 length: 15 residues. Germline CDR1 reads SGHRS; CDR2 reads YFSETQ. The trim removed 4 bases at V and 6 bases at J, leaving 9 bases unmatched. For the CDR3, the DNA is TGCGCCAGCAGCCTAACAGGACAGGCACATGAAAAACTGTTTTTT. Translated, it gives CASSLTGQAHEKLFF.

The chain couples TRBV27 to TRBJ2-6, with D unresolved. There are 14 residues in the CDR3. Trimming cost V 0 bases and J 4 bases, with 4 bases left between them. The germline V gene encodes CDR1 MNHEY and CDR2 SMNVEV (reference sequence). CDR3 sequence reads: CASSLSLGANVLTF. CDR3 nucleotides: TGTGCCAGCAGTTTATCGCTCGGGGCCAACGTCCTGACTTTC.

The rearrangement links TRBV19 to TRBJ1-5; D remains unclear. The CDR3 loop spans 15 amino acids. Trimming shortened V by 3 bases and J by 3 bases, and 12 bases separated the two germline ends. CDR1 is LNHDA, CDR2 SQIVND, per germline (reference sequence). CDR3 nucleotides: TGTGCCAGTAGTATTACCAGGAGGGACAATCAGCCCCAGCATTTT. This sequence encodes CASSITRRDNQPQHF.